What follows are 10 T cell receptor beta chains derived from one specimen sequenced in a study of T-cell reconstitution after alpha-beta-depleted transplantation in children. As it was prepared, the TCRbeta library received unique molecular identifiers. Each CDR3 protein is one row after TCRdb ran MiXCR on the PCR reads. The sample includes more than 300,000 distinct CDR3 sequences, about 17% of them seen just once. The sequences come from PBMCs, mostly from graft donor cells, collected 360 days after TCRalphabeta/CD19-depleted stem cell transplant. The receptors were sampled from a male patient between 2 and 15 years old who had a stem cell transplant for acute lymphoblastic leukemia, so the T cells may come from the graft donor.

CDR3 sequence reads: CASWSTGSYGYTF. Here the CDR3 DNA reads TGTGCTTCGTGGTCCACAGGGAGCTATGGCTACACCTTC. The chain employs TRBV12-3 or TRBV12-4 and TRBJ1-2, with a tentative D call TRBD1 (6 bases). The CDR3 spans 13 residues.

This clonotype was counted between two and nine times. V usage is TRBV28 and J usage is TRBJ2-5; tentatively, D is TRBD2 (6 bases). With 1 base removed from V and 2 bases from J, the gap between germline ends came to 8 bases. Germline V CDR1 and CDR2: MDHEN, SYDVKM. The CDR3 spans 14 residues. The CDR3 loop reads CASSLSGLQETQYF. CDR3 coding DNA: TGTGCCAGCAGTTTATCGGGACTGCAAGAGACCCAGTACTTC.

This clonotype was seen repeatedly, ten times or more. CDR3 sequence: CASSPGDRSSYEQYF. CDR3 in DNA: TGCGCCAGCAGCCCGGGGGACAGGAGCTCCTACGAGCAGTACTTC. V gene TRBV5-1 combines with J gene TRBJ2-7; 8 bases align to TRBD1. Losses at the gene ends were 4 bases for V and 0 bases for J; bases not matched to a gene: 6. The CDR3 loop spans 15 amino acids. The germline gives CDR1 SGHRS, CDR2 YFSETQ. Full variable domain (rest looked up from reference TRBV5-1 and TRBJ2-7): KAGVTQTPRYLIKTRGQQVTLSCSPISGHRSVSWYQQTPGQGLQFLFEYFSETQRNKGNFPGRFSGRQFSNSRSEMNVSTLELGDSALYLCASSPGDRSSYEQYFGPGTRLTVT.

In its sample, this clonotype was seen many times. This chain joins TRBV7-2 and TRBJ1-6, with 9 positions matching TRBD1. The CDR3 extends over 15 amino acids. CDR1 and CDR2 (germline): SGHTA, FQGNSA. The J segment lost 12 bases and the V segment lost 1 base, leaving 7 bases of the junction unmatched. The CDR3 bases are TGTGCCAGCAGCTTAGGGGACAGGGCGGCGGTACCCCTCCACTTT. Its translation is CASSLGDRAAVPLHF.

The rearrangement links TRBV28 to TRBJ2-5; D is undetermined. Germline CDR1 MDHEN, CDR2 SYDVKM. Between the trimmed V and J ends, which lost 7 bases and 2 bases, there was a span of 11 bases. The CDR3 length is 13 residues. The CDR3 is CASINRVQETQYF. The CDR3, as DNA: TGTGCCAGCATTAATAGAGTTCAAGAGACCCAGTACTTC.

The V call is TRBV6-5, the J call TRBJ1-1, with 10 positions matching TRBD1. V shed 2 bases, J shed 3 bases, and the junction held 6 bases outside the gene matches. Germline V gives CDR1 MNHEY, CDR2 SVGAGI. The CDR3 totals 16 residues. CDR3 sequence: CASSYTRTGGDTEAFF. The CDR3 region has the DNA TGTGCCAGCAGTTACACTAGGACAGGGGGGGACACTGAAGCTTTCTTT.

This clonotype was picked up many times. The chain links TRBV20-1 to TRBJ2-1; 16 positions agree with TRBD2. The CDR3 is made up of 17 amino acids. CDR1 is DFQATT, CDR2 SNEGSKA, per germline (reference sequence). V lost 3 bases and J lost 4; bases outside the gene matches: 6. Written as DNA, the CDR3 is TGCAGTGCTAGGCCGGGACTAGCGGGAGGGCCTTACAATGAGCAGTTCTTC. Its translation is CSARPGLAGGPYNEQFF.

This clonotype was observed a handful of times. This chain uses TRBV7-9 with TRBJ2-1; D possibly corresponds to TRBD2 (6 bases). The CDR3 runs 14 residues. The ends were cut back, 3 bases at V and 5 bases at J, with 11 bases in the middle. Germline CDR1 and CDR2: SEHNR and FQNEAQ (reference sequence). CDR3 in amino acids: CASSLGGTHNEQFF. CDR3 in DNA: TGTGCCAGCAGCTTGGGCGGGACCCACAATGAGCAGTTCTTC.

This chain uses TRBV7-2 with TRBJ2-2; 8 nucleotides align to TRBD1. The CDR3 extends over 15 amino acids. The V and J ends lost 5 bases and 3 bases, in that order; junction bases with no gene match: 5. Germline-derived CDR1 and CDR2 are SGHTA and FQGNSA. The CDR3 coding sequence is TGTGCCAGCAGCACGCGACAGGGGTACACCGGGGAGCTGTTTTTT. Amino acid sequence: CASSTRQGYTGELFF.

This clonotype occurred many times. This sequence joins TRBV5-1 and TRBJ2-1; perhaps TRBD2 as D (6 bases). The CDR3 runs to 15 residues. Germline assignment: CDR1 SGHRS and CDR2 YFSETQ. Trimming stripped 4 bases from V and 2 bases from J, with 13 bases between. CDR3 in amino acids: CASSLDSGTYNEQFF. DNA of the CDR3: TGCGCCAGCAGCCTCGATAGCGGAACCTACAATGAGCAGTTCTTC. The variable domain in full, completed from reference TRBV5-1 and TRBJ2-1, reads KAGVTQTPRYLIKTRGQQVTLSCSPISGHRSVSWYQQTPGQGLQFLFEYFSETQRNKGNFPGRFSGRQFSNSRSEMNVSTLELGDSALYLCASSLDSGTYNEQFFGPGTRLTVL.